A selection of T cell receptor beta chains follows, all from one sample in a study of T-cell reconstitution after alpha-beta-depleted transplantation in children. TCRdb reprocessed the PCR reads via MiXCR and lists one record per CDR3 protein. The table records 350,000 to 500,000 distinct CDR3 sequences, around two fifths of them present only once. The input for sequencing was PBMCs, taken before TCRalphabeta/CD19-depleted stem cell transplant. Every receptor here comes from a girl aged 2-10 years with aplastic anemia, due to receive a stem cell transplant. Each CDR3 is given with its conserved first and last residue. Each record gives: J gene, V gene, D gene, clone size, CDR3 DNA, CDR3 protein. A D gene is named only where the DNA matches it firmly. Rows may omit the clone size; those that give it use once, few, many or a size class.

J: TRBJ2-1; V: TRBV5-1; D: .; size: many; DNA: TGCGCCAGCAGCTTGGGAGGACAGTCCCGCAATGAGCAGTTCTTC; CDR3: CASSLGGQSRNEQFF
J: TRBJ2-1; V: TRBV5-1; D: .; size: many; DNA: TGCGCCAGCAGCTTCGAAGCGCTCAGCTCCTACAATGAGCAGTTCTTC; CDR3: CASSFEALSSYNEQFF
J: TRBJ2-1; V: TRBV7-7; D: .; size: .; DNA: TGTGCCAGCAGCTTAGGAGGGGGAGACGCGCAGTTCTTC; CDR3: CASSLGGGDAQFF
J: TRBJ1-5; V: TRBV10-3; D: TRBD1; size: many; DNA: TGTGCCATCAGCCCACAGGGGAATCAGCCCCAGCATTTT; CDR3: CAISPQGNQPQHF
J: TRBJ2-1; V: TRBV5-1; D: TRBD2; size: .; DNA: TGCGCCAGCAGCTTGGGGGCTAGCGGGGGGATCAATGAGCAGTTCTTC; CDR3: CASSLGASGGINEQFF
J: TRBJ1-5; V: TRBV7-8; D: .; size: .; DNA: TGTGCCAGCAGCTTACTGGCCGAAGGGGGGCCCCAGCATTTT; CDR3: CASSLLAEGGPQHF
J: TRBJ2-2; V: TRBV12-3/TRBV12-4; D: .; size: .; DNA: TGTGCCAGCACCCCCGGAGGGCCCGGGGAGCTGTTTTTT; CDR3: CASTPGGPGELFF
J: TRBJ1-5; V: TRBV12-3/TRBV12-4; D: TRBD1; size: .; DNA: TGTGCCAGCAGCCCCGGACAGGAGGGGCAGCCCCAGCATTTT; CDR3: CASSPGQEGQPQHF
J: TRBJ2-5; V: TRBV20-1; D: .; size: many; DNA: TGCAGTGCTAGCCAGATAAGACCGCACTTTGTGGAAGAGGCCCAGTACTTC; CDR3: CSASQIRPHFVEEAQYF
J: TRBJ2-1; V: TRBV20-1; D: .; size: .; DNA: TGCAGTGCTTACCTTAGTATTGAGCAGTTCTTC; CDR3: CSAYLSIEQFF
J: TRBJ2-1; V: TRBV11-2; D: .; size: .; DNA: TGTGCCAGCAGCTTAGGCCCACAACGGTTCTTC; CDR3: CASSLGPQRFF
J: TRBJ2-3; V: TRBV25-1; D: .; size: few; DNA: TGTGCCAGCAGTGAATACAGGGTCACAGATACGCAGTATTTT; CDR3: CASSEYRVTDTQYF
J: TRBJ2-7; V: TRBV5-1; D: .; size: .; DNA: TGCGCCAGCAGACGACACGGGGAGTACGAGCAGTACTTC; CDR3: CASRRHGEYEQYF
J: TRBJ2-7; V: TRBV20-1; D: .; size: many; DNA: TGCAGTGCTCTTACAGGGTACGAGCAGTACTTC; CDR3: CSALTGYEQYF
J: TRBJ2-7; V: TRBV20-1; D: TRBD1; size: .; DNA: TGCAGTGCTAGAGTTGGTACAGGGGGCGTATTGTACGAGCAGTACTTC; CDR3: CSARVGTGGVLYEQYF
J: TRBJ1-2; V: TRBV9; D: TRBD1; size: many; DNA: TGTGCCAGCAGCAGGACCGGGACAGGGTATTACGGCTACACCTTC; CDR3: CASSRTGTGYYGYTF
J: TRBJ2-2; V: TRBV28; D: TRBD2; size: .; DNA: TGTGCCAGGAGCTCCCGGCTCCCGGGAGGTTGGACCGGGGAGCTGTTTTTT; CDR3: CARSSRLPGGWTGELFF
J: TRBJ2-5; V: TRBV12-3/TRBV12-4; D: .; size: .; DNA: TGTGCCAGCAGTGTCACAGGGGAGACCCAGTACTTC; CDR3: CASSVTGETQYF
J: TRBJ2-2; V: TRBV27; D: .; size: few; DNA: TGTGCCAGCAGTTTATGGCAGATCAACACCGGGGAGCTGTTTTTT; CDR3: CASSLWQINTGELFF
J: TRBJ1-1; V: TRBV4-1; D: .; size: .; DNA: TGCGCCAGCAGCCAAGGACAGAGGGTAGAGGCTTTCTTT; CDR3: CASSQGQRVEAFF
J: TRBJ2-7; V: TRBV5-1; D: TRBD1; size: few; DNA: TGCGCCAGCAGCTTGGCCACAGGGGGCTCCCACGAGCAGTACTTC; CDR3: CASSLATGGSHEQYF
J: TRBJ2-5; V: TRBV7-2; D: .; size: many; DNA: TGTGCCAGCAGCTTACAGGGAAAAGAGACCCAGTACTTC; CDR3: CASSLQGKETQYF
J: TRBJ2-4; V: TRBV28; D: .; size: .; DNA: TGTGCCAGCAGTTTGGGCCCGGGGGCGGCCAAAAACATTCAGTACTTC; CDR3: CASSLGPGAAKNIQYF
J: TRBJ2-5; V: TRBV7-9; D: .; size: .; DNA: TGTGCCAGCAGCTTAATAACGGGTCCACACGCAGAGACCCAGTACTTC; CDR3: CASSLITGPHAETQYF
J: TRBJ2-4; V: TRBV6-7; D: TRBD2; size: few; DNA: TGTGCCAGCAGTTACGAAGGACTAGCGGTCCCCTTCGCCAAAAACATTCAGTACTTC; CDR3: CASSYEGLAVPFAKNIQYF
J: TRBJ2-5; V: TRBV27; D: .; size: few; DNA: TGTGCCAGCAGTTTATCTTTCGCGGAGACCCAGTACTTC; CDR3: CASSLSFAETQYF
J: TRBJ2-3; V: TRBV11-2; D: .; size: .; DNA: TGTGCCAGCCTAACCGCAGATACGCAGTATTTT; CDR3: CASLTADTQYF
J: TRBJ2-1; V: TRBV30; D: TRBD1; size: .; DNA: TGTGCCTGGAGTCAAGGGGACAGGGGCTACAATGAGCAGTTCTTC; CDR3: CAWSQGDRGYNEQFF
J: TRBJ2-1; V: TRBV4-1; D: .; size: once; DNA: TGCGCCAGCAGGGTCAGGAGCTCCTACAATGAGCAGTTCTTC; CDR3: CASRVRSSYNEQFF
J: TRBJ2-2; V: TRBV20-1; D: .; size: .; DNA: TGCAGTGCTAGAGTTGCCGGGGAGCTGTTTTTT; CDR3: CSARVAGELFF
J: TRBJ2-1; V: TRBV5-6; D: TRBD2; size: .; DNA: TGTGCCAGCAGCTTGGCGACTTCCGGGACTAGGTTCTACAATGAGCAGTTCTTC; CDR3: CASSLATSGTRFYNEQFF
J: TRBJ2-3; V: TRBV20-1; D: TRBD2; size: few; DNA: TGCAGTGCTAGAGGACCCTCTGAGCAGCGGGGAGTCCCTAGCACAGATACGCAGTATTTT; CDR3: CSARGPSEQRGVPSTDTQYF
J: TRBJ1-2; V: TRBV3-1; D: .; size: .; DNA: TGTGCCAGCAGCACCTGGACGCAGAACTATGGCTACACCTTC; CDR3: CASSTWTQNYGYTF
J: TRBJ1-2; V: TRBV7-9; D: .; size: .; DNA: TGTGCCAGCAGCAATCCGGCAGATGGCTACACCTTC; CDR3: CASSNPADGYTF
J: TRBJ1-2; V: TRBV5-1; D: TRBD1; size: .; DNA: TGCGCCAGCAGCTACTTACCCGGGACAGGGGCATATAACTATGGCTACACCTTC; CDR3: CASSYLPGTGAYNYGYTF
J: TRBJ2-5; V: TRBV7-2; D: .; size: many; DNA: TGTGCCAGCAGCTTAGGGACGCGAGAGACCCAGTACTTC; CDR3: CASSLGTRETQYF
J: TRBJ1-5; V: TRBV20-1; D: .; size: .; DNA: TGCAGTACGGCCGGGATTTGGGGGGGACGCAATCAGCCCCAGCATTTT; CDR3: CSTAGIWGGRNQPQHF
J: TRBJ1-4; V: TRBV29-1; D: TRBD1; size: .; DNA: TGCAGCGTCCCCGGACAGGGCGAAAAACTGTTTTTT; CDR3: CSVPGQGEKLFF
J: TRBJ2-1; V: TRBV5-1; D: .; size: many; DNA: TGCGCCAGCAGCCGGTTGGGAGGTCACAATGAGCAGTTCTTC; CDR3: CASSRLGGHNEQFF
J: TRBJ2-7; V: TRBV7-9; D: TRBD1; size: .; DNA: TGTGCCAGCAGCTTAGGGACAGGGCCCCACGAGCAGTACTTC; CDR3: CASSLGTGPHEQYF
J: TRBJ1-3; V: TRBV7-9; D: .; size: many; DNA: TGTGCCAGCAATAGGATGGGCTCTGGAAACACCATATATTTT; CDR3: CASNRMGSGNTIYF
J: TRBJ2-7; V: TRBV6-1; D: TRBD2; size: few; DNA: TGTGCCAGCACCACCGGGGCTAGCGGCTCCTACGAGCAGTACTTC; CDR3: CASTTGASGSYEQYF
J: TRBJ2-3; V: TRBV20-1; D: .; size: .; DNA: TGCAGTGCGCCGAAGGGGAGAACAGATACGCAGTATTTT; CDR3: CSAPKGRTDTQYF
J: TRBJ2-7; V: TRBV6-1; D: TRBD2; size: .; DNA: TGTGCCAGCAGAGCTCCGGGACTACTCTACGAGCAGTACTTC; CDR3: CASRAPGLLYEQYF
J: TRBJ2-2; V: TRBV19; D: .; size: .; DNA: TGTGCCAGCACTGCTACGAACACCGGGGAGCTGTTTTTT; CDR3: CASTATNTGELFF
J: TRBJ2-5; V: TRBV7-2; D: TRBD2; size: few; DNA: TGTGCCAGCAGCTTAAGTAGCGGGAGAGGAGAGACCCAGTACTTC; CDR3: CASSLSSGRGETQYF
J: TRBJ1-1; V: TRBV4-2; D: .; size: many; DNA: TGTGCCAGCAGCCAAGATGGTCGGGGGGACACTGAAGCTTTCTTT; CDR3: CASSQDGRGDTEAFF
J: TRBJ1-4; V: TRBV12-3/TRBV12-4; D: TRBD1; size: .; DNA: TGTGCCAGCAGTAACCGGGACAGGGGGCTGAATTTGGCTAATGAAAAACTGTTTTTT; CDR3: CASSNRDRGLNLANEKLFF
J: TRBJ2-3; V: TRBV20-1; D: TRBD1; size: .; DNA: TGCAGTGCCCTTCAGGGGGTGAGCACAGATACGCAGTATTTT; CDR3: CSALQGVSTDTQYF
J: TRBJ2-3; V: TRBV6-2/TRBV6-3; D: TRBD2; size: .; DNA: TGTGCCATCAGTTCTCCCTTGGGGGCTGGGGGACTAGCTTTCCCCGGCGGTACAGATACGCAGTATTTT; CDR3: CAISSPLGAGGLAFPGGTDTQYF
J: TRBJ2-3; V: TRBV5-1; D: .; size: many; DNA: TGCGCCAGCAGCCTGCCCCACACAGATACGCAGTATTTT; CDR3: CASSLPHTDTQYF
J: TRBJ1-4; V: TRBV5-1; D: .; size: few; DNA: TGCGCCAGCAGCGTGGACGGAACTCGTAGCGAAAAACTGTTTTTT; CDR3: CASSVDGTRSEKLFF
J: TRBJ1-1; V: TRBV18; D: TRBD1; size: .; DNA: TGTGCCAGCTCCTTAATCATGTTGGGGCGGACAGGAGGGACTGAAGCTTTCTTT; CDR3: CASSLIMLGRTGGTEAFF
J: TRBJ1-2; V: TRBV7-2; D: .; size: .; DNA: TGTGCCAGCAGCTCAGAAGGGGCCGGCTACACCTTC; CDR3: CASSSEGAGYTF
J: TRBJ2-3; V: TRBV18; D: .; size: .; DNA: TGTGCCAGCTCATCCCGAGGCGGGCGGGGCACAGATACGCAGTATTTT; CDR3: CASSSRGGRGTDTQYF
J: TRBJ2-3; V: TRBV20-1; D: .; size: .; DNA: TGCAGTGCTAGAGATTGGGGGGACGTCAACACAGATACGCAGTATTTT; CDR3: CSARDWGDVNTDTQYF
J: TRBJ1-3; V: TRBV6-5; D: .; size: many; DNA: TGTGCCAGCAGTTACTACCGGTGGGGCCAAGGGACCTCTGGAAACACCATATATTTT; CDR3: CASSYYRWGQGTSGNTIYF
J: TRBJ2-7; V: TRBV20-1; D: .; size: .; DNA: TGCAGTGCCCGAACGGTAGCGGAAGCCTACGAGCAGTACTTC; CDR3: CSARTVAEAYEQYF
J: TRBJ2-7; V: TRBV7-6; D: .; size: .; DNA: TGTGCCAGCAGCGGTCCCGGAGCTGAGCAGTACTTC; CDR3: CASSGPGAEQYF
J: TRBJ1-1; V: TRBV7-2; D: .; size: few; DNA: TGTGCCAGCAGCTTAGGCCGGGGGTCCCCTGAAGCTTTCTTT; CDR3: CASSLGRGSPEAFF